This T cell receptor (beta chain) is drawn from a study of memory CD4+ T cells and cytomegalovirus serostatus. Assay: immunoSEQ multiplex PCR; the TCRdb copy retains only in-frame clones and omits some. Of 85,000 to 100,000 clones listed, about 80% were seen once; the top ten hold 3.5% to 4%. The sort gate was single viable CD3+CD4+CD8-CD45RO+ cells for memory CD4+ T cells. Trimming left V 2 bases short and J 2 bases short, with 10 bases between. The CDR3 covers 15 residues. Per germline, CDR1 SGHVS and CDR2 FQNEAQ. The specimen was memory CD4+ T cells from blood. This sequence was found in an adult in good health and CMV-seropositive. The rearrangement links TRBV7-8 to TRBJ2-1, with D hard to call. CDR3 sequence (DNA): TGTGCCAGCAGCTTAACCGCCGGAACCTACAATGAGCAGTTCTTC. Translated: CASSLTAGTYNEQFF.